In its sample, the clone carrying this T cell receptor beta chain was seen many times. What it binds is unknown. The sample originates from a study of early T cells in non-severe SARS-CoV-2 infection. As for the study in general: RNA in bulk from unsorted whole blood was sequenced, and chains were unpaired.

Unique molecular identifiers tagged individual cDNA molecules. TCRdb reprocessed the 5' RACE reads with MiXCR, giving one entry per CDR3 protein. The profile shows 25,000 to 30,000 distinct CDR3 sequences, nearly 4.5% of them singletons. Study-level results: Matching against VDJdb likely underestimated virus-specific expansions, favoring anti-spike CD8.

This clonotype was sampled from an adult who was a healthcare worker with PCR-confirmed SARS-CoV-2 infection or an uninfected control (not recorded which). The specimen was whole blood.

Here the CDR3 reads CASSSGQGAYEQYF. CDR3 in DNA: TGCGCCAGCAGCTCGGGACAGGGGGCCTACGAGCAGTACTTC. The rearrangement links TRBV5-1 to TRBJ2-7; TRBD1 aligns across 11 bases. The germline CDR1 and CDR2 sequences are SGHRS and YFSETQ. V shed 3 bases and J 2 bases; nucleotides not matched to a gene: 1. The CDR3 extends over 14 amino acids.